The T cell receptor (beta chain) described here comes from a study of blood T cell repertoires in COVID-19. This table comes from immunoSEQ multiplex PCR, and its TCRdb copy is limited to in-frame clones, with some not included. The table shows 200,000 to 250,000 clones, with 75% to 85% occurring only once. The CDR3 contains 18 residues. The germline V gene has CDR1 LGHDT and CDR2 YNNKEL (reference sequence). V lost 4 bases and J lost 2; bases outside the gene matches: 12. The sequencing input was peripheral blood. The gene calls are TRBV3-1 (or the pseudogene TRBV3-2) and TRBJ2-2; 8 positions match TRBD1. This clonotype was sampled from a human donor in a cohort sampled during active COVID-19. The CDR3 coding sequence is TGTGCCAGCAGCCCCACTACCGTGGACAGGGTTAACACCGGGGAGCTGTTTTTT. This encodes CASSPTTVDRVNTGELFF.